The entry below gives a single TCR beta chain sequence along with its context. What it binds is unknown. Template switching added a universal primer binding site, and final cDNA carried unique molecular identifiers. TCRdb fed the 5' RACE reads into MiXCR, producing one record per CDR3 protein. The sample consists of 1,800,000 or so distinct CDR3 sequences, 25% to 35% of them appearing once. These data belong to a study of identical twins. Study outcomes and limitations: Models came in too low on out-of-frame TCR alpha sharing in monozygotic twins. Analyses of zero insertions could be partly confounded by invariant MAIT and iNKT cells. In cord blood, abundant beta clonotypes had fewer insertions; memory showed no trend.

The junction had 4 bases not matched to a gene; V was cut back by 5 bases and J by 3 bases. The CDR3 runs to 13 residues. The germline CDR1 and CDR2 sequences are DFQATT and SNEGSKA (reference sequence). The source is a newborn girl in good health. This chain uses TRBV20-1 with TRBJ2-7; 10 nucleotides align to TRBD2. Sequences were obtained from cord blood. The CDR3 nucleotides are TGCAGTGCTCTACGGACTAGCGGCTACGAGCAGTACTTC. Its translation is CSALRTSGYEQYF.